A selection of T cell receptor beta chains follows, all from one sample in a study of blood T cell repertoires in COVID-19. Repertoires were generated with immunoSEQ multiplex PCR, while TCRdb's copy carries only in-frame clones and drops some. Found here are roughly 330,000 clones, approximately 87% of them singletons; the top ten hold around 4%. Sequenced sample: peripheral blood. The receptors were gathered from a woman in her forties or fifties with active or convalescent COVID-19. Each CDR3 is given with its conserved first and last residue. Fields, in order: D gene, V gene, J gene, clone size, CDR3 DNA, CDR3 protein. D genes are given only for firm matches. A clone size is listed for some rows: how often the clone was seen (once, few, many), or a class if it is expanded.

TRBD1	TRBV29-1	TRBJ1-2	NA	TGCAGCGCCCAGGGGGGGACAGGGGGCTACACCTTC	CSAQGGTGGYTF
NA	TRBV30	TRBJ1-1	NA	TGTGCCTGGAACCACAGGGCAGAAGCTTTCTTT	CAWNHRAEAFF
TRBD2	TRBV28	TRBJ2-7	NA	TGTGCCAGCACCCAGCCTAGCGGGAGGATCATCGACGAGCAGTACTTC	CASTQPSGRIIDEQYF
TRBD2	TRBV12-3/TRBV12-4	TRBJ2-5	NA	TGTGCCAGCGGCGATAGCGGGTTAGAGACCCAGTACTTC	CASGDSGLETQYF
NA	TRBV29-1	TRBJ2-1	NA	TGCAGCGCCGGGGTGGTTAACAATGAGCAGTTCTTC	CSAGVVNNEQFF
TRBD2	TRBV29-1	TRBJ2-3	NA	TGCAGCGGGAGACTAGCGAGCACAGATACGCAGTATTTT	CSGRLASTDTQYF
NA	TRBV6-5	TRBJ1-5	NA	TGTGCCAGCAGCAAGGGGGTAGGGCCCAATCAGCCCCAGCATTTT	CASSKGVGPNQPQHF
TRBD1	TRBV24-1	TRBJ2-3	once	TGTGCCACCAGTGATGCTCGACAGGGGTGGAGCACAGATACGCAGTATTTT	CATSDARQGWSTDTQYF
NA	TRBV2	TRBJ1-1	NA	TGTGCCACCATCGGTCCCGAGACTGAAGCTTTCTTT	CATIGPETEAFF
NA	TRBV27	TRBJ2-3	NA	TGTGCCAGCAAGGGGGGGGGCACAGATACGCAGTATTTT	CASKGGGTDTQYF
NA	TRBV4-3	TRBJ1-1	NA	TGCGCCAGCAGCCAAGAATTGGCAGGGTTTGAAGCTTTCTTT	CASSQELAGFEAFF